The TCR beta chain described here comes from a study of blood T cell repertoires in COVID-19. Study in general: T cells, B-cell-depleted T cells, or PBMCs provided the cDNA or gDNA that served as material.

Authors' methods: Amplification of reference gene primers provided the estimated nucleated cell counts. The protocol was immunoSEQ multiplex PCR, while the TCRdb copy is restricted to in-frame clones and leaves out a portion. V, J and clone size are those of that table, while D and trimming were read from the DNA. The sample consists of 160,000 or so clones, 90% of them appearing once. This clone showed up just once. The TCR originated in a man aged 55 to 70 with active or convalescent COVID-19. Sequencing input: peripheral blood.

The CDR3 loop reads CASWTDSSGNTIYF. The CDR3 DNA sequence: TGTGCCAGCTGGACAGATTCCTCTGGAAACACCATATATTTT. This sequence joins TRBV7-6 and TRBJ1-3; D perhaps matches TRBD1 (6 bases). The CDR3 consists of 14 residues. Germline-derived CDR1 and CDR2 are SGHVS and FNYEAQ. The germline V and J ends were trimmed by 8 bases and 0 bases, with 11 bases remaining between them.